This TCR beta chain was identified during a study of shared clonotypes between healthy human individuals. Regarding the study as a whole: Sequencing of the sorted subsets was shown by rarefaction to be incomplete despite large depth. Around 4.7% was the fraction of naive CD4 clonotypes found shared across a few donors.

Terminally differentiated effector memory CD45RA+ cells were excluded by CCR7 positive selection of CD45RO-negative cells. This clone was seen just once. Its antigen is currently unknown. Clones were read by immunoSEQ multiplex PCR, and TCRdb kept only the in-frame ones, dropping some. This repertoire shows around 2,000,000 clones, over 85% found once; its top ten account for 1% to 1.5%. The source material was naive CD8+ T cells sorted from blood. This TCR was sampled from a man in his late teens or twenties in good health.

The DNA of the CDR3 is TGTGCCAGCAGTCTGGTAGCGGAGTCCTACGAGCAGTACTTC. It codes for CASSLVAESYEQYF. The rearrangement joins TRBV25-1 to TRBJ2-7; TRBD2 might be the D (6 bases). The CDR3 runs 14 residues. CDR1 and CDR2 (germline): MGHDK, SYGVNS. V lost 5 bases and J 1 base, leaving 12 bases between the germline ends.